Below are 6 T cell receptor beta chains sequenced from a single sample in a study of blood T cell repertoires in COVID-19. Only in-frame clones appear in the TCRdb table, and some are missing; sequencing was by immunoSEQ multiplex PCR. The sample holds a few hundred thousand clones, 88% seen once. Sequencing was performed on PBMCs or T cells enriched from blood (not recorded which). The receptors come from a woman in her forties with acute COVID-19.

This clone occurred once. CDR3 sequence reads: CASSLGQGVGKLFF. The CDR3 nucleotides are TGTGCCAGCAGCCTAGGACAGGGGGTTGGAAAACTGTTTTTT. The chain recombines TRBV3-1 (or the pseudogene TRBV3-2) with TRBJ1-4; 10 bases are shared with TRBD1. The CDR3 contains 14 residues. V dropped 4 bases and J dropped 10; count of bases not matched to a gene: 6. Germline values: CDR1 LGHDT, CDR2 YNNKEL (reference sequence).

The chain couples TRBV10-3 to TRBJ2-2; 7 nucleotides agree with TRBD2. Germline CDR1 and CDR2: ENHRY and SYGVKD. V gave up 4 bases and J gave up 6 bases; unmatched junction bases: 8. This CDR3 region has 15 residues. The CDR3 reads CAISVGGGVSGELFF. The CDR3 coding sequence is TGTGCCATCAGTGTAGGCGGGGGAGTATCCGGGGAGCTGTTTTTT.

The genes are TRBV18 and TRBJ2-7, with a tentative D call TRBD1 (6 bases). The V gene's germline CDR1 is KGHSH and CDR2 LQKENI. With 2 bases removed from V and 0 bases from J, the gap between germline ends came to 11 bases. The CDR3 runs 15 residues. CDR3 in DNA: TGTGCCAGCTCACCAGGGGACATTTCCTCCTACGAGCAGTACGTC. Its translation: CASSPGDISSYEQYV.

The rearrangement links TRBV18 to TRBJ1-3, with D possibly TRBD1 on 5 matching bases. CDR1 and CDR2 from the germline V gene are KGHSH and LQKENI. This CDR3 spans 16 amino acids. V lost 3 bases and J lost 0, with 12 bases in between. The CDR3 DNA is TGTGCCAGCTCACCCGACCGACAGACCTCTGGAAACACCATATATTTT. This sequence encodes CASSPDRQTSGNTIYF.

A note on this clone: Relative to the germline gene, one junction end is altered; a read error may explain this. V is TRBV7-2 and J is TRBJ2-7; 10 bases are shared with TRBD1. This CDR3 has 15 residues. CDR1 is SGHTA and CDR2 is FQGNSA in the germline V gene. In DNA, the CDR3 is TGTGCCAGCAGCGCCCCCGGGACAGGGGCTCTCAAGCGAGACTTC. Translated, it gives CASSAPGTGALKRDF.

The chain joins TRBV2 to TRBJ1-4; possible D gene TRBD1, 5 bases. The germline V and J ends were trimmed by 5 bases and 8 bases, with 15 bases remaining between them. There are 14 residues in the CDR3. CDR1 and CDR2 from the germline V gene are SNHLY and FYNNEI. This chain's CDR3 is CASSRMGLGEKLFF. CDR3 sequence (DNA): TGTGCCAGCAGTCGGATGGGGCTTGGGGAAAAACTGTTTTTT.